The present T cell receptor (beta chain) was sequenced within a study of glioma-infiltrating T cells (TCRdb year 2016). Notes on the research overall: The study sequenced TCR alpha- and beta-chain repertoires from glioma tissue, from non-neoplastic brain tissue and from matched peripheral blood mononuclear cells. To gauge divergence between tissue and blood T-cell populations, every tissue-infiltrating repertoire was compared against the peripheral blood repertoire from the same patient. Three low-grade glioma patients, about 8 primary glioblastoma patients and three non-glioma patients contributing non-neoplastic brain tissue were included in the paired cohort. Overall study results and their limits: Tissue and blood shared very few CDR3 sequences, a result attributed to high CDR3 diversity and limited sampling. Small numbers underpinned the group comparisons: roughly 8 glioblastoma patients, three low-grade glioma patients and three non-neoplastic patients. VJ-independent divergence between tissue and blood was below expectation in non-neoplastic patients but above expectation in all gliomas, especially low-grade gliomas.

This clonotype was recorded only once. Its antigen target is currently unknown. No much larger clone exists at a distance of one base, and base qualities are not known. One read represents weak support. The germline V gene gives CDR1 as SGHRS and CDR2 as YFSETQ. V is shortened by 0 bases, J by 4 bases, and the region joining them spans 10 bases. The CDR3, cysteine through phenylalanine, is 14 amino acids long. Of the read, only the CDR3 DNA is kept; its 42 bases are in frame from base 1. The iRepertoire nested amplicon-rescue multiplex PCR (arm-PCR) platform was used to amplify TCR alpha and beta CDR3 regions from RNA. For one-step reverse transcription and amplification, 100-400 ng of tissue mRNA or PBMC total RNA was used as input. Following bead purification, Illumina adapters were added by a secondary multiplex PCR, and libraries between 200 and 400 bp were gel-purified. The libraries contained internal 6-nucleotide barcodes that were used for demultiplexing. The libraries were sequenced on an Illumina MiSeq using 2x220 or 2x250 nucleotide paired-end reads. As for how the authors treated the data: Paired reads were merged using FLASH 1.2.11 and aligned with BWA-MEM to the GRCh37 human genome, and TRA and TRB reads were then extracted. V and J assignment used an IMGT-derived reference of cassette sequences and CDR3 motifs that included pseudogenes. Reads were translated in three frames, and productive CDR3s were defined as those with a C...FGXG motif and no stop codons. A clonotype was defined as a unique combination of a V-J cassette pair and a CDR3 amino acid sequence. Reads were filtered by Hamming distance, thresholded by each sample's sequence error rate in mapped regions. TCRdb passed the public sequencing reads through fastp at Q25 and MiXCR, retaining productive beta sequences. Identical CDR3 protein sequences are pooled into one entry, listed with their most common genes and DNA. Here the V and J calls rest on TCRdb's processing, not on the authors' analysis. Recorded for this sample are around 20,000 distinct CDR3 sequences; about 26% of them occurred a single time. The ten largest clones take up roughly 13% of the sample.

The receptor's source is a human donor with low-grade glioma or glioblastoma, undergoing nonglioma brain surgery, or in good health (not recorded which). The source material was glioma tissue, nonneoplastic brain tissue, or PBMCs (not recorded which). The chain couples TRBV5-1 to TRBJ1-2; possibly the D gene is TRBD1, per 5 matching bases. The DNA reads TGCGCCAGCAGCTTGGAATTAGGGGCCTATGGCTACACCTTC. Protein translation: CASSLELGAYGYTF.